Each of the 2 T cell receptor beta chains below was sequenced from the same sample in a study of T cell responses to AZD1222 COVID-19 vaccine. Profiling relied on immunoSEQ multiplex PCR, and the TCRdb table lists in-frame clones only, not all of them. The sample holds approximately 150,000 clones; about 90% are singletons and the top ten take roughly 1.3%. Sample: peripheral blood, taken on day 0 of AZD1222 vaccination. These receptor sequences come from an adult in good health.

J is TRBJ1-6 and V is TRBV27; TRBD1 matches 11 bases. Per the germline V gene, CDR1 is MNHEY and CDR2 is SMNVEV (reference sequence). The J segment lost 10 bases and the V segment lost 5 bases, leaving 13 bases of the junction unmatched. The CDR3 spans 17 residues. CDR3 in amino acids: CASSVKPGQGVLSPLHF. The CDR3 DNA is TGTGCCAGCAGTGTAAAACCGGGACAGGGGGTTTTATCACCCCTCCACTTT.

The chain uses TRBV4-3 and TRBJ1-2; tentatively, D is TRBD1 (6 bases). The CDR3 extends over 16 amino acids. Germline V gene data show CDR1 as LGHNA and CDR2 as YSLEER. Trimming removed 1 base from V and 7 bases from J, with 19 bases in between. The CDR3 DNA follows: TGCGCCAGCAGCCAAGCCCCTTGGGAGGGGGGTAGTGGCTACACCTTC. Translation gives CASSQAPWEGGSGYTF.